The clone carrying this T cell receptor beta chain was seen a few times. Antigen unknown. The V end lost 5 bases, the J end lost 7 bases, and 9 bases lay between the germline ends. The length of the CDR3 is 11 residues. The entry originates in a study of identical twins. Study-wide points: In cord blood, abundant beta clonotypes had fewer insertions; memory showed no trend.

TCRdb passed the 5' RACE reads through MiXCR, listing each CDR3 protein once. This table holds some 690,000 distinct CDR3 sequences, around 20% found once. The same sample was also used in a study of T cells expressing NK-cell markers.

The sequencing sample was made of PBMCs. The chain links TRBV12-3 or TRBV12-4 to TRBJ2-7, with D hard to call. The TCR originated in a woman aged 18 to 35 in good health. The CDR3 DNA reads as TGTGCCAGCAGTAGAGAGAGAGAGCAGTACTTC. Its protein product is CASSREREQYF.